Shown below are 18 T cell receptor beta chains from a single sample sequenced in a study of cytomegalovirus exposure and HLA in healthy donors. With 60 Vbeta and 13 Jbeta primers, the PCR was carried out. Generated by immunoSEQ multiplex PCR, the TCRdb table keeps only in-frame clones and is missing some. The sample lists around 210,000 clones, roughly 73% occurring once. Sequencing used PBMCs. The receptor set was obtained from a boy aged 5 to 17 in good health and CMV-seronegative.

The V and J genes are TRBV10-1 and TRBJ2-1, with a possible D match to TRBD2 (5 bases). The V end was cut by 0 bases, the J end by 2 bases, with 5 bases between. This CDR3 has 14 amino acids. Germline lookup yields CDR1 WNHNN and CDR2 SYGVQD (reference sequence). This CDR3 reads CASSESGAYNEQFF. As DNA, the CDR3 is TGCGCCAGCAGTGAGTCCGGGGCCTACAATGAGCAGTTCTTC.

This sequence joins TRBV30 and TRBJ1-6, with D maybe TRBD1 (6 bases). V lost 3 bases and J lost 7, with 13 bases in between. Germline values: CDR1 GTSNPN, CDR2 SVGIG (reference sequence). CDR3 length: 14 residues. CDR3 DNA: TGTGCCTGGAGGGGCAGGGGATGGAATTCACCCCTCCACTTT. This sequence encodes CAWRGRGWNSPLHF.

The J gene is TRBJ2-2, the V gene TRBV7-6; no reliable D call. The CDR3 spans 18 residues. The germline gives CDR1 SGHVS, CDR2 FNYEAQ. Trimming shortened V by 0 bases and J by 1 base, and 15 bases separated the two germline ends. The CDR3 reads CASSLAPPEAVNTGELFF. CDR3 sequence (DNA): TGTGCCAGCAGCTTAGCTCCCCCCGAGGCCGTGAACACCGGGGAGCTGTTTTTT.

The chain carries TRBV29-1 and TRBJ1-4; TRBD1 matches at 8 bases. J gave up 4 bases and V 6 bases, and 7 bases lay outside the gene matches. Germline CDR1 reads SQVTM; CDR2 reads ANQGSEA. This CDR3 has 14 residues. This CDR3 is CSVRLDRDNEKLFF. The CDR3 coding sequence is TGCAGCGTGCGGCTGGACAGGGATAATGAAAAACTGTTTTTT.

This clone has just a few counts. CDR3 DNA: TGTGCCAGTAGTATACGAGAGGGTCTCTATGGCTACACCTTC. It encodes CASSIREGLYGYTF. This chain uses TRBV19 with TRBJ1-2; no reliable D call. V was trimmed by 2 bases and J by 4 bases, leaving 11 bases between them. Germline assignment: CDR1 LNHDA and CDR2 SQIVND (reference sequence). The CDR3 runs 14 residues.

This chain uses TRBV11-3 with TRBJ2-2; 12 positions agree with TRBD2. The V segment lost 5 bases and the J segment 7 bases; nucleotides outside the gene matches: 8. This CDR3 region has 16 residues. Germline values: CDR1 SGHNT, CDR2 YENEEA. In nucleotides, the CDR3 is TGTGCCAGCAGCCTTCGACTAGCGGGAGATTTCGGGGAGCTGTTTTTT. As protein: CASSLRLAGDFGELFF.

This CDR3 reads CASRSGGRSSYNEQFF. DNA of the CDR3: TGTGCCAGCCGCTCGGGGGGGAGGAGCTCCTACAATGAGCAGTTCTTC. J is TRBJ2-1 and V is TRBV18, with 8 positions matching TRBD2. CDR3 length: 16 residues. Germline V gene data show CDR1 as KGHSH and CDR2 as LQKENI. The ends lost 8 bases at V and 0 bases at J; junction bases unmatched: 9. The whole variable domain, filled in from reference TRBV18 and TRBJ2-1, reads NAGVMQNPRHLVRRRGQEARLRCSPMKGHSHVYWYRQLPEEGLKFMVYLQKENIIDESGMPKERFSAEFPKEGPSILRIQQVVRGDSAAYFCASRSGGRSSYNEQFFGPGTRLTVL.

Regarding this clone: Additional DNA sequences in this sample encode the identical CDR3. This chain uses TRBV27 with TRBJ2-7; a weak D match, TRBD2 (6 bases). This CDR3 region has 14 residues. Germline V lookup: CDR1 MNHEY, CDR2 SMNVEV (reference sequence). Trimming stripped 8 bases from V and 0 bases from J, with 14 bases between. This CDR3 reads CASSLGGSSYEQYF. CDR3 sequence (DNA): TGTGCCAGCTCCCTGGGGGGTTCCTCCTACGAGCAGTACTTC.

The V gene is TRBV29-1, the J gene TRBJ1-2, with TRBD1 identical over 9 bases. This CDR3 is 13 amino acids long. V was clipped by 8 bases and J by 3 bases; unmatched bases: 7. The germline gives CDR1 SQVTM, CDR2 ANQGSEA. Written as DNA, the CDR3 is TGCAGCTCAACAGGGGGCGCTGACTATGGCTACACCTTC. Translating it yields CSSTGGADYGYTF.

The chain carries TRBV4-1 and TRBJ1-1; D is possibly TRBD1 (6 bases). Trimming took 1 base from V and 0 from J, leaving 12 bases between them. Germline V gene sequence: CDR1 MGHRA, CDR2 YSYEKL. This CDR3 is built from 16 residues. This chain's CDR3 is CASSQARTAMNTEAFF. In DNA, the CDR3 is TGCGCCAGCAGCCAAGCCAGGACAGCCATGAACACTGAAGCTTTCTTT.

V usage is TRBV6-1 and J usage is TRBJ1-6; 7 bases agree with TRBD1. The germline V gene encodes CDR1 MNHNS and CDR2 SASEGT. The CDR3 spans 15 residues. J lost 5 bases, V lost 6 bases, and 7 bases had no gene match. The CDR3 loop is CASSTTGRDNSPLHF. CDR3 sequence (DNA): TGTGCCAGCAGCACGACAGGGAGAGATAATTCACCCCTCCACTTT.

J is TRBJ1-4 and V is TRBV9, with 7 bases matching TRBD1. Germline lookup yields CDR1 SGDLS and CDR2 YYNGEE. The CDR3 has 14 amino acids. Germline trimming cut 0 bases from V and 8 bases from J; bases unmatched to any gene: 4. CDR3 nucleotides: TGTGCCAGCAGCGTAGGACAGGGACAGGAAAAACTGTTTTTT. This translates into CASSVGQGQEKLFF.

The chain recombines TRBV5-4 with TRBJ2-7, with 9 bases fitting TRBD1. V shed 5 bases, J shed 5 bases, and the junction held 8 bases outside the gene matches. Germline V lookup: CDR1 SGHNT, CDR2 YYREEE (reference sequence). The CDR3 has 14 residues. CDR3 nucleotides: TGTGCCAGCAGTTGGGGGGACAGGGTTAACGAGCAGTACTTC. Amino acids: CASSWGDRVNEQYF.

This chain links TRBV5-1 with TRBJ2-1; possible D gene TRBD1, 5 bases. Trimming shortened V by 4 bases and J by 2 bases, and 19 bases separated the two germline ends. Germline CDR1 SGHRS, CDR2 YFSETQ. CDR3 length: 17 residues. The CDR3 sequence is CASSVDRRPGPYNEQFF. CDR3 nucleotides: TGCGCCAGCAGCGTCGACAGACGTCCAGGCCCCTACAATGAGCAGTTCTTC.

V gene TRBV7-5 combines with J gene TRBJ1-5; the table's D call of TRBD1 was not tested on the DNA. TRBV7-5 is marked as a pseudogene. This CDR3 comprises 15 residues. The CDR3 is CVRSSRQGDNQPQHF. CDR3 sequence (DNA): TGTGTCAGAAGCTCAAGGCAGGGGGACAATCAGCCCCAGCATTTT.

This chain connects TRBV10-3 to TRBJ1-5; a weak D match, TRBD1 (6 bases). The CDR3 spans 16 residues. Germline lookup yields CDR1 ENHRY and CDR2 SYGVKD. Trimming pared 2 bases from V and 2 bases from J, leaving 13 bases between. CDR3 residues: CAISETNAGGNQPQHF. The CDR3, as DNA: TGTGCCATCAGTGAGACGAACGCAGGGGGCAATCAGCCCCAGCATTTT.

About this clone itself: A junction boundary mismatches the germline segment, possibly from a read error. This chain connects TRBV6-1 to TRBJ1-1; D possibly corresponds to TRBD1 (6 bases). Germline V lookup: CDR1 MNHNS, CDR2 SASEGT. This CDR3 has 11 amino acids. CDR3 region: CASRGDTEASF. Written as DNA, the CDR3 is TGTGCCAGCAGGGGGGACACTGAAGCTTCCTTT.

The V call is TRBV5-1, the J call TRBJ2-1, with D tentatively TRBD2 (6 bases). Per germline, CDR1 SGHRS and CDR2 YFSETQ. The CDR3 is 15 residues long. Trimming cost V 0 bases and J 3 bases, with 10 bases left between them. Here the CDR3 DNA reads TGCGCCAGCAGCTTGGGTAGCGGAGACTACAATGAGCAGTTCTTC. Its protein product is CASSLGSGDYNEQFF. The whole variable domain, filled in from reference TRBV5-1 and TRBJ2-1, reads KAGVTQTPRYLIKTRGQQVTLSCSPISGHRSVSWYQQTPGQGLQFLFEYFSETQRNKGNFPGRFSGRQFSNSRSEMNVSTLELGDSALYLCASSLGSGDYNEQFFGPGTRLTVL.